This record concerns one T cell receptor beta chain sequence. What this receptor recognizes is not known. No per-base quality is available; no much larger clone lies one base away. Libraries were made using the immunoSEQ multiplex PCR assay. A mixture of 60 forward primers for TCR Vbeta segments and 13 reverse primers for TCR Jbeta segments was used in the multiplex PCR. Amplification of the CDR3 region of rearranged TCR beta genes was performed with a multiplex PCR assay on genomic DNA. Amplified TCR beta libraries were sequenced as 87-base-pair reads on the Illumina HiSeq System. As for the original processing: A later analysis tallied tens of millions of unique TCR beta chains across the 600 to 700 repertoires, and approximately 12 million of those chains were shared by two or more donors. Raw reads were error-corrected and collapsed into unique sequences with a nearest-neighbor algorithm that merged closely related sequences to remove PCR and sequencing errors. V, D and J gene segments were assigned by aligning CDR3 sequences to IMGT reference sequences. For a sequence to be retained, a match of at least six nucleotides was required to both a V gene segment and a J gene segment. Rearrangements were classified as productive when the CDR3 lacked stop codons and remained in frame with V and J, and all other rearrangements were classified as non-productive. Following IMGT convention, CDR3 was defined as the stretch from the second conserved V-encoded cysteine to the conserved J-encoded phenylalanine. Sequences without an unambiguous match to a single V gene segment were excluded from the earlier analysis of over 500 of the donors. An earlier analysis of roughly 590 of the donors called V segments functional above 56.7% productive rearrangements and segregating when the between-donor standard deviation exceeded 5%. To diagnose cytomegalovirus status from the catalog of TCR beta chain sequences, a statistical classification framework was built. A later analysis assigned V and J genes by comparing TCR nucleotide sequences with IMGT/GENE-DB human TR gene sequences. A later analysis assigned CDR3 sequences and most-parsimonious VDJ recombination scenarios with the TCRdist pipeline. In a later analysis, each TCR beta chain was defined by its CDR3 amino acid sequence together with its V-gene family, and reads without a unique V-gene family were excluded. In a later analysis, around 650 highly shared, low-generation-probability nucleotide sequences were removed to address suspected cross-contamination and a sequencing artifact. For each public chain, a later analysis derived a clonal expansion index from normalized ranks of inferred template counts within each repertoire. In a later analysis, generation probabilities were computed with a VDJ recombination model fitted to out-of-frame rearrangements, and the resulting probabilities were checked against IGoR. A later analysis scored TCR-TCR, TCR-HLA and TCR-CMV co-occurrence with hypergeometric tests, applying a repertoire-size bias correction to TCR pairs. A later analysis estimated false discovery rates by permuting HLA or CMV assignments 20 times. A later analysis grouped co-occurring TCRs with DBSCAN, adding TCRdist sequence similarity when clustering within HLA-allele-positive subsets. Co-occurrence clustering excluded repertoires with fewer than 30,000 or more than 120,000 public chains, plus five with anomalous nucleotide sharing. In TCRdb, the immuneACCESS table is reduced to in-frame sequences with V and J assigned. These tables do not hold every clone; where another copy was compared, an unresolved V gene accounts for under half, and the others remain unexplained. That table gives V, J and clone size, and the DNA gave D and trimming. The sample yields about 170,000 clones; 65% to 80% were counted once. Under 2.5% of the sample rests with the top ten.

The sample is drawn from a study of cytomegalovirus exposure and HLA in healthy donors (TCRdb year 2017). For the study in its entirety: An earlier analysis of under 600 of the donors reported about 250 Gb of sequence data and around 120 million unique TCR beta sequences from about 200 million T cells. An early release covering 550 to 650 HLA-typed donors comprised about 310 gigabases of sequencing data and roughly 85 million unique TCR sequences. Among the roughly 370 genotyped donors, under 90% belonged to the genetic ancestry cluster associated with self-reported Caucasian donors. The study was designed to test whether signatures of past pathogen exposure could be identified by cataloging public T cell receptors. The study used immunosequencing to profile the T cell repertoires of several hundred subjects and linked those repertoires to cytomegalovirus serostatus. Besides the first cohort of 666 subjects, a separate validation cohort made up of 120 or so different subjects was used. To predict cytomegalovirus infection status, the study brought together high-throughput TCR immunosequencing, statistical association of individual TCRs with disease status, and machine learning. In a later analysis, previously published TCR beta repertoires from about 640 donors were re-analyzed and high-resolution HLA genotyping was added so that TCR occurrence patterns could be studied. The later analysis used no new phenotypic data to find candidate immune exposures, relying instead on TCR beta sequences and their occurrence across donors. An earlier analysis of fewer than 700 of the donors applied high-throughput TCR beta sequencing to assess whether each TCR beta V gene segment acted as functional or pseudogenic. Donor age, sex, ethnicity and CMV serostatus were collected together with the repertoire data. Genome-wide SNP genotypes for about 65% of the roughly 700 donors were used in a later genetic analysis, which treated that subset as a discovery cohort. All discovery cohort repertoires had been generated using a single sequencing platform. Both class I and class II loci were covered by HLA typing, at four-digit resolution. The number of donors typed differed by locus, with roughly 620-630 for A, B, C, DRB1 and DQB1, around 500 for DQA1, 606 for DPA1, and roughly 450 for DPB1. Because of strong linkage in the cohort, roughly five DR-DQ haplotypes were treated as single units for association and clustering. Among about 360 genotyped donors of the cohort, an average of 235,054 unique TCR beta nucleotide sequences were sequenced per donor, around a sixth of them non-productive. Points the paper makes about the study in general: A later analysis associated some 17,000 TCR beta sequences with specific HLA alleles at a false discovery rate of 0.05. Strong co-occurrence of HLA alleles, especially DR and DQ, made assigning TCR associations to individual alleles difficult. Because HLA typing was unavailable for some donors at each locus, only the typed subset was used in association tests. An earlier analysis of some 590 of the donors showed that most TCR beta V segments appeared in productive rearrangements either about 87% or about 30% of the time, which broadly matched IMGT annotations. Most CMV-associated TCR beta chains appeared to be HLA-restricted in a later analysis, and the HLA associations seemed to be driven largely by CMV exposure. A group of highly shared sequence variants was considered likely to be a technical artifact of the sequencing pipeline. Because counts were too low, seventeen rarely observed V segments, including chromosome 9 orphons, were excluded from the earlier analysis of 587 of the donors. The study gave a list of about 170 TCR beta chains associated with cytomegalovirus. In this cohort, only TCR beta chains were sequenced, and detectable features were limited by the absence of alpha or paired-chain data. A later analysis found that HLA-associated TCR beta chains were more clonally expanded and had lower generation probabilities than equally common non-associated chains. In a later analysis, TCR association rates were found to vary across HLA loci, with the most associated TCRs seen for DRB1 alleles and the fewest for HLA-C alleles. A few of the identified cytomegalovirus-associated TCR beta chains were confirmed in vitro to be specific for cytomegalovirus antigens. In both the original and validation cohorts, the classifier was reported to diagnose cytomegalovirus status with high specificity and sensitivity. According to a later genetic analysis, donors in an Asian-associated ancestry cluster had fewer N-insertions in productive TCRs than the approximately 700-donor mean. A further reported finding was that TCR beta sequences accurately predicted the HLA-A and HLA-B alleles for most subjects in the first cohort. The authors suggested that the approach could potentially be extended to other disease states and immunological phenotypes. In a later genetic analysis, a missense DCLRE1C variant was associated with V-gene and J-gene trimming of TCR beta chains, and the association was replicated in an independent cohort. While some public TCRs were present in many individuals, most TCR sequences turned up only very rarely across donors. CMV serostatus was the only immune exposure information available for the cohort. A later analysis reported that several top co-occurrence clusters appeared linked to parvovirus B19, influenza, CMV and Epstein-Barr virus. Correlated functional status among segregating V segments might be attributable to linkage disequilibrium, but an unknown experimental factor could not be ruled out. Presence/absence analyses assumed roughly uniform sequencing depth across donors, an assumption that may not hold.

The cohort comprised several hundred healthy bone marrow donors. All cohort members were sampled while nominally healthy, although unrecorded immune exposures were likely present. The donor was CMV seronegative and was included in the group of a few hundred seronegative cohort members. Each donor provided a peripheral blood sample, and peripheral blood mononuclear cells were used for TCR beta sequencing. The Qiagen DNeasy Blood Extraction Kit was used to extract genomic DNA from the blood cell samples. Sequencing input: PBMCs. This receptor was identified in a female donor in good health and CMV-seronegative.

The CDR3: CASSSGFGEQFF. The DNA reads TGTGCCAGCAGCTCGGGGTTCGGTGAGCAGTTCTTC. The chain is assembled from TRBV7-3 and TRBJ2-1, with TRBD2 perhaps the D gene, on 5 matching bases. V and J lose 4 bases and 9 bases, and a span of 10 bases separates them. Based on the germline V gene, the CDR1 and CDR2 sequences are SGHTA and FQGTGA. The CDR3 runs 12 residues from the cysteine to the phenylalanine. The retained sequence is limited to the CDR3, 36 bases, with the frame set at the first base.